This paragraph covers one T cell receptor (beta chain) sequence. These data originate in a study of blood T cell repertoires in COVID-19. Study-level information: Acute-phase and convalescent COVID-19 samples originated in the United States, Italy and Spain. T cells, B-cell-depleted T cells, or PBMCs supplied cDNA or gDNA.

Germline V gene data show CDR1 as MNHEY and CDR2 as SVGAGI. Deletions cut 6 bases from V and 2 bases from J, with 14 bases between. The CDR3 is 14 residues long. Per the original methods: Amplifying reference gene primers gave estimates of nucleated cell counts. Measured with immunoSEQ multiplex PCR; TCRdb has only the in-frame clones, and not every one. The V and J calls and clone size come from that table; D and trimming were worked out from the DNA. The top ten clones hold under 45% of a sample with 100,000 to 150,000 clones, 79% of them seen once. The sample comprised peripheral blood. This chain joins TRBV6-5 and TRBJ2-7; tentative D call: TRBD1 (5 bases). This sequence was found in a man aged 35 to 55 with active or convalescent COVID-19. The CDR3 bases are TGTGCCAGCAGCCTGTCGGACATAGCCTACGAGCAGTACTTC. Protein product: CASSLSDIAYEQYF.